A single sample gave rise to the 30 T cell receptor beta chains below, sequenced in a study of beta chain features in type 1 diabetes. Whole-study findings and limits: Moderate but significant shortening of TCRB CDR3s was recorded in all four CD4+ subsets from Type 1 diabetes patients.

Their antigen targets remain unknown. Sequencing targeted expressed TCRB transcripts, as all isolated RNA had been reverse transcribed. Sequencing used immunoSEQ multiplex PCR; TCRdb keeps in-frame clones, though not all of them. This table holds about 160,000 clones, around 9.7% found once. Sequenced input: central memory CD4+ T cells from blood. These receptors all stem from a woman in her 30s with type 1 diabetes.

This clone was counted a few times. The J gene is TRBJ2-5, the V gene TRBV5-1; 7 bases line up with TRBD1. Trimming cost V 5 bases and J 6 bases; bases outside gene matches: 16. This CDR3 has 16 residues. Germline CDR1 SGHRS, CDR2 YFSETQ. CDR3 DNA sequence: TGCGCCAGCAGTCTCCGACGCACAGGGGCAATGAAGACCCAGTACTTC. Amino acids: CASSLRRTGAMKTQYF.

In DNA, the CDR3 is TGTGCCAGCAGTAACGGACAGAACACCGGGGAGCTGTTTTTT. It translates to CASSNGQNTGELFF. The chain joins TRBV6-1 to TRBJ2-2; D might be TRBD1 (5 bases). The V and J ends lost 5 bases and 1 base respectively, with 8 bases between them. Germline-derived CDR1 and CDR2 are MNHNS and SASEGT. The CDR3 is 14 residues long.

The CDR3, as DNA: TGTGCCTGGGGACTAGCGGGGGAGCAGTTCTTC. This gives the protein CAWGLAGEQFF. The V and J genes are TRBV30 and TRBJ2-1; 12 bases are a match to TRBD2. In germline, CDR1 is GTSNPN, CDR2 SVGIG (reference sequence). The CDR3 consists of 11 residues. With 5 bases clipped from V and 10 bases from J, the junction kept 0 bases outside the gene matches. Full variable domain (remainder filled in from reference TRBV30 and TRBJ2-1): SQTIHQWPATLVQPVGSPLSLECTVEGTSNPNLYWYRQAAGRGLQLLFYSVGIGQISSEVPQNLSASRPQDRQFILSSKKLLLSDSGFYLCAWGLAGEQFFGPGTRLTVL.

The chain employs TRBV15 and TRBJ1-2, with TRBD1 as a possible D gene (5 bases). Trimming stripped 1 base from V and 7 bases from J, with 19 bases between. The CDR3 covers 16 residues. Per germline, CDR1 LNHNV and CDR2 YYDKDF (reference sequence). The CDR3 DNA is TGTGCCACCAGCAGAGTACCGGACACCACACTTGGTGGCTACACCTTC. Protein product: CATSRVPDTTLGGYTF.

The sample holds a few counts of this clone. The rearrangement links TRBV27 to TRBJ1-1, with no clear D. Germline CDR1 and CDR2: MNHEY and SMNVEV (reference sequence). This CDR3 has 13 residues. Deletions cut 3 bases from V and 1 base from J, with 6 bases between. The CDR3 DNA follows: TGTGCCAGCAGTTTCTACAGGAACACTGAAGCTTTCTTT. It translates to CASSFYRNTEAFF.

The rearrangement joins TRBV28 to TRBJ1-4; possibly TRBD1 for D (6 bases). Trimming stripped 6 bases from V and 8 bases from J, with 22 bases between. The CDR3 is made up of 16 amino acids. Germline V gives CDR1 MDHEN, CDR2 SYDVKM. The CDR3 DNA reads TGTGCCAGCAGGAAGCGAACCGGGACATCGTCCGAAAAACTGTTTTTT. Its protein is CASRKRTGTSSEKLFF.

The DNA of the CDR3 is TGTGCCTGGACGGCGGAGGGCCAAGAGCAGTACTTC. It yields the protein CAWTAEGQEQYF. The chain couples TRBV30 to TRBJ2-7; tentatively, D is TRBD2 (6 bases). Looked up from germline, CDR1 is GTSNPN and CDR2 is SVGIG (reference sequence). This CDR3 spans 12 amino acids. Trimming pared 4 bases from V and 7 bases from J, leaving 14 bases between.

This clone has a handful of counts. This chain joins TRBV11-2 and TRBJ2-7; perhaps TRBD1 as D (6 bases). V was cut by 0 bases and J by 1 base, with 10 bases left in between. There are 15 residues in the CDR3. Germline lookup yields CDR1 SGHAT and CDR2 FQNNGV. This CDR3 reads CASSLDPTGSYEQYF. The CDR3 nucleotides read TGTGCCAGCAGCTTAGACCCGACAGGATCCTACGAGCAGTACTTC.

This clone was found a few times. V is TRBV20-1 and J is TRBJ2-3; D perhaps matches TRBD2 (5 bases). Trimming cost V 7 bases and J 4 bases, with 9 bases left between them. Germline-derived CDR1 and CDR2 are DFQATT and SNEGSKA (reference sequence). CDR3 length: 11 amino acids. CDR3 nucleotides: TGCAGTGGCCGACTATCAGATACGCAGTATTTT. Encoded protein: CSGRLSDTQYF.

The sample holds a few counts of this clone. The chain combines TRBV30 with TRBJ2-1; possibly TRBD1 for D (6 bases). The V and J ends lost 4 bases and 7 bases respectively, with 20 bases between them. CDR3 size: 15 residues. From germline, CDR1 is GTSNPN and CDR2 SVGIG (reference sequence). Written as DNA, the CDR3 is TGTGCCTGGAACGAGAGGGGGAATAGAATGAATGAGCAGTTCTTC. This gives the protein CAWNERGNRMNEQFF.

This clone occurred a few times. This chain links TRBV19 with TRBJ2-4; 9 nucleotides agree with TRBD1. The germline gives CDR1 LNHDA, CDR2 SQIVND (reference sequence). The CDR3 consists of 16 residues. The V gene end was trimmed by 5 bases and the J gene end by 0 bases; junction bases not matched to a gene: 5. The CDR3 DNA sequence: TGTGCCAGTAGTCAAACAGGGGGCGAAGCCAAAAACATTCAGTACTTC. Its protein is CASSQTGGEAKNIQYF.

In its sample, this clone was seen a few times. The chain joins TRBV11-3 to TRBJ2-1; perhaps TRBD2 as D (6 bases). The CDR3 totals 14 residues. Germline V gene sequence: CDR1 SGHNT, CDR2 YENEEA. Trimming shortened V by 3 bases and J by 6 bases, and 12 bases separated the two germline ends. CDR3 loop: CASSLGRSSNEQFF. CDR3 DNA: TGTGCCAGCAGCTTGGGGAGGTCAAGCAATGAGCAGTTCTTC. Supplemented by reference TRBV11-3 and TRBJ2-1, the full variable domain reads EAGVVQSPRYKIIEKKQPVAFWCNPISGHNTLYWYLQNLGQGPELLIRYENEEAVDDSQLPKDRFSAERLKGVDSTLKIQPAELGDSAVYLCASSLGRSSNEQFFGPGTRLTVL.

The chain is built from TRBV6-6 and TRBJ1-3; unclear D gene. CDR1 and CDR2 (germline): MNHNY, SVGAGI (reference sequence). With 4 bases removed from V and 0 bases from J, the gap between germline ends came to 7 bases. The CDR3 runs 14 residues. Here the CDR3 DNA reads TGTGCCAGCAGTTCCCCGGGCTCTGGAAACACCATATATTTT. It is translated as CASSSPGSGNTIYF.

This clone was detected only a few times. This chain links TRBV5-1 with TRBJ2-7, with D tentatively TRBD1 (6 bases). The CDR3 totals 15 residues. The germline gives CDR1 SGHRS, CDR2 YFSETQ. V was cut by 1 base and J by 0 bases, with 11 bases left in between. Written as DNA, the CDR3 is TGCGCCAGCAGCTTGTCCCCGGACAGCTCCTACGAGCAGTACTTC. Protein sequence: CASSLSPDSSYEQYF.

This clone has more than one count but fewer than ten. V gene TRBV4-2 combines with J gene TRBJ2-1; maybe TRBD2 (6 bases). Trimming stripped 4 bases from V and 12 bases from J, with 13 bases between. This CDR3 comprises 12 residues. Germline CDR1 reads LGHNA; CDR2 reads YNFKEQ. The CDR3 DNA sequence: TGTGCCAGCAGCCTGGTGATGGGGGGGCAGTTCTTC. As protein: CASSLVMGGQFF.

This chain joins TRBV10-3 and TRBJ2-1, with TRBD2 identical over 10 bases. The CDR3 extends over 14 amino acids. Germline V CDR1 and CDR2: ENHRY, SYGVKD. With 10 bases clipped from V and 9 bases from J, the junction kept 12 bases outside the gene matches. Here the CDR3 reads CASKREGQSGEQFF. CDR3 DNA sequence: TGTGCCAGCAAGCGGGAGGGCCAATCTGGTGAGCAGTTCTTC.

The chain carries TRBV28 and TRBJ1-2; unclear D gene. Trimming shortened V by 6 bases and J by 8 bases, and 10 bases separated the two germline ends. From germline, CDR1 is MDHEN and CDR2 SYDVKM. The CDR3 runs 11 residues. CDR3 bases: TGTGCCAGCAGCAAGGCCAGGGGCTACACCTTC. This codes for CASSKARGYTF.

This clone was seen only a few times. J is TRBJ2-4 and V is TRBV7-6; 9 bases are a match to TRBD1. Germline V gene lookup returns CDR1 SGHVS and CDR2 FNYEAQ. The CDR3 sequence is 17 residues long. V lost 1 base to trimming and J lost 7 bases; unmatched junction nucleotides: 11. The CDR3 DNA reads TGTGCCAGCAGCTTAGGTCTATTCGGGACAGGGTTGAACATTCAGTACTTC. It is translated as CASSLGLFGTGLNIQYF.

The genes are TRBV5-6 and TRBJ2-7, with 10 positions matching TRBD2. Trimming cost V 4 bases and J 2 bases; bases outside gene matches: 3. CDR3 length: 14 residues. Germline CDR1 reads SGHDT; CDR2 reads YYEEEE. The CDR3 region has the DNA TGTGCCAGCAGCAGGACTAGCGGTACCTACGAGCAGTACTTC. This encodes CASSRTSGTYEQYF.

V is TRBV19 and J is TRBJ2-5, with D possibly TRBD1 on 6 matching bases. The CDR3 covers 13 residues. Germline-derived CDR1 and CDR2 are LNHDA and SQIVND (reference sequence). Trimming took 5 bases from V and 4 from J, leaving 11 bases between them. The CDR3 DNA sequence: TGTGCCAGTAGTCCGACAGGTTCAGAGACCCAGTACTTC. Protein product: CASSPTGSETQYF.

This clone was detected a few times. This rearrangement joins TRBV6-5 to TRBJ2-7; D is perhaps TRBD2 (6 bases). Germline lookup yields CDR1 MNHEY and CDR2 SVGAGI. The V end lost 2 bases, the J end lost 5 bases, and 10 bases lay between the germline ends. The CDR3 is made up of 13 amino acids. The CDR3 protein is CASSYGGYDEQYF. The CDR3 nucleotides are TGTGCCAGCAGTTACGGGGGGTACGACGAGCAGTACTTC.

This clone was observed a few times. The CDR3 coding sequence is TGCGCCAGCAGCAAGGACACGAACACCGGGGAGCTGTTTTTT. Translating gives CASSKDTNTGELFF. The chain carries TRBV5-1 and TRBJ2-2; TRBD1 is a possible D gene (5 bases). The length of the CDR3 is 14 residues. Trimming removed 4 bases at V and 0 bases at J, with 7 bases between. The germline V gene encodes CDR1 SGHRS and CDR2 YFSETQ.

This clone was counted a few times. The chain employs TRBV6-1 and TRBJ2-2; D gene ambiguous. This CDR3 has 15 residues. V lost 4 bases and J 3 bases, leaving 12 bases between the germline ends. Germline values: CDR1 MNHNS, CDR2 SASEGT. This CDR3 is CASSGFTAYTGELFF. CDR3 bases: TGTGCCAGCAGTGGCTTCACAGCCTACACCGGGGAGCTGTTTTTT.

The chain has TRBV30 and TRBJ1-1, with TRBD1 matching over 8 bases. The length of the CDR3 is 13 residues. Trimming took 5 bases from V and 4 from J; bases not matched to a gene: 6. CDR1 is GTSNPN and CDR2 is SVGIG in the germline V gene (reference sequence). The CDR3 bases are TGTGCCTGGTCAGACAGGGGAAGCACTGAAGCTTTCTTT. Protein product: CAWSDRGSTEAFF.

The sample holds a few counts of this clone. The V gene is TRBV27, the J gene TRBJ1-1; 8 bases line up with TRBD1. V lost 5 bases to trimming and J lost 1 base; unmatched junction nucleotides: 0. The V gene's germline CDR1 is MNHEY and CDR2 SMNVEV (reference sequence). This CDR3 contains 13 residues. Written as DNA, the CDR3 is TGTGCCAGCAGTGGACAGGGGAACACTGAAGCTTTCTTT. Translating gives CASSGQGNTEAFF.

This clone appeared a few times. The genes are TRBV28 and TRBJ1-2; maybe TRBD1 (6 bases). This CDR3 comprises 14 residues. Germline values: CDR1 MDHEN, CDR2 SYDVKM. The V gene lost 5 bases and the J gene lost 2 bases, with 12 bases spanning the gap. In DNA, the CDR3 is TGTGCCAGCAGTATTGCCCAGGGGAACTATGGCTACACCTTC. Translation: CASSIAQGNYGYTF.

J is TRBJ1-4 and V is TRBV4-3, with unresolved D. The CDR3 totals 16 residues. Looked up from germline, CDR1 is LGHNA and CDR2 is YSLEER. V was shortened by 4 bases and J by 4 bases, with 16 bases between the two germline ends. The CDR3 region is CASSPLWTGNNEKLFF. In DNA, the CDR3 is TGCGCCAGCAGCCCCTTGTGGACGGGGAATAATGAAAAACTGTTTTTT.

This clone was detected only a few times. This rearrangement joins TRBV28 to TRBJ2-1; D is uncertain. CDR1 and CDR2 (germline): MDHEN, SYDVKM. The CDR3 is 12 residues long. V was shortened by 2 bases and J by 9 bases, with 8 bases between the two germline ends. The CDR3 DNA reads TGTGCCAGCAGTTTACGGTCTTTTGAGCAGTTCTTC. Translation: CASSLRSFEQFF.

This clone was detected a few times. The sample holds other DNA sequences that translate to the same CDR3. The chain couples TRBV6-6 to TRBJ2-5, with 12 bases lining up with TRBD2. Unmatched junction bases numbered 6, after V lost 5 bases and J lost 5 bases. The CDR3 is 15 amino acids. Germline V gene lookup returns CDR1 MNHNY and CDR2 SVGAGI (reference sequence). The CDR3 nucleotides are TGTGCCAGCAGTCAGACTAGCGGGAGCGGGGAGACCCAGTACTTC. This sequence encodes CASSQTSGSGETQYF.

The chain employs TRBV4-2 and TRBJ2-5; D gene uncertain. The V gene's germline CDR1 is LGHNA and CDR2 YNFKEQ. With 6 bases removed from V and 0 bases from J, the gap between germline ends came to 8 bases. This CDR3 comprises 13 residues. CDR3 sequence (DNA): TGTGCCAGCAGTTCGACTGACCAAGAGACCCAGTACTTC. Its translation is CASSSTDQETQYF.